The 19 T cell receptor beta chains reported below all come from one sample, sequenced in a study of blood T cell repertoires in COVID-19. Only in-frame clones appear in the TCRdb table, and some are missing; sequencing was by immunoSEQ multiplex PCR. The sample includes some 130,000 clones, 75% to 90% of them seen just once. The sequencing input was peripheral blood. The receptors were gathered from a man in his 60s with active or convalescent COVID-19.

The chain joins TRBV27 to TRBJ2-7; maybe TRBD2 (6 bases). The CDR3 totals 14 residues. Trimming took off 5 bases at V and 3 bases at J, with 14 bases between the two ends. Per the germline V gene, CDR1 is MNHEY and CDR2 is SMNVEV (reference sequence). This chain's CDR3 is CASSPGARHYEQYF. CDR3 nucleotide sequence: TGTGCCAGCAGTCCGGGAGCGAGACACTACGAGCAGTACTTC.

The chain carries TRBV27 and TRBJ2-2, with 8 bases aligning to TRBD1. There are 16 residues in the CDR3. Per germline, CDR1 MNHEY and CDR2 SMNVEV (reference sequence). Trimming removed 4 bases from V and 1 base from J; junction bases left unmatched: 5. CDR3 protein: CASSSSGTGNTGELFF. The CDR3, as DNA: TGTGCCAGCAGTTCATCCGGGACAGGGAACACCGGGGAGCTGTTTTTT.

V gene TRBV9 combines with J gene TRBJ1-6; 7 nucleotides agree with TRBD1. The germline V gene has CDR1 SGDLS and CDR2 YYNGEE. The CDR3 is made up of 14 amino acids. The V segment lost 1 base and the J segment 7 bases; nucleotides outside the gene matches: 2. The CDR3 DNA reads TGTGCCAGCAGCGTAAGACAGGGAAATTCACCCCTCCACTTT. It specifies CASSVRQGNSPLHF.

V and J are TRBV2 and TRBJ2-1; the match to TRBD2 covers 10 bases. The CDR3 is 15 residues long. Germline lookup yields CDR1 SNHLY and CDR2 FYNNEI. V trimming: 6 bases; J trimming: 2 bases; junction bases outside the gene matches: 4. For the CDR3, the DNA is TGTGCCAGCAGCAACAGCGGGAGGGCCTACAATGAGCAGTTCTTC. Its protein product is CASSNSGRAYNEQFF.

The chain combines TRBV15 with TRBJ1-2; the D gene is possibly TRBD1 (5 bases). The V end was cut by 5 bases, the J end by 3 bases, with 10 bases between. The CDR3 totals 13 residues. The germline V gene has CDR1 LNHNV and CDR2 YYDKDF (reference sequence). The CDR3 DNA sequence: TGTGCCACCAGCCTCGGGGGGGACTATGGCTACACCTTC. It encodes CATSLGGDYGYTF.

This clone was counted a single time. An end of the junction does not agree with germline; a read error may underlie this. V and J are TRBV6-1 and TRBJ1-6, with D possibly TRBD1 on 5 matching bases. Germline CDR1 is MNHNS and CDR2 is SASEGT. The CDR3 covers 15 residues. In nucleotides, the CDR3 is TGTGCCAACAGTGATCAGGGCCACTATAATTCACCCCTCCACTTT. Translated, it gives CANSDQGHYNSPLHF.

This clone has a handful of counts. V and J are TRBV9 and TRBJ1-2; 7 bases agree with TRBD1. V lost 5 bases and J lost 4; bases outside the gene matches: 11. Germline V lookup: CDR1 SGDLS, CDR2 YYNGEE. The CDR3 has 15 amino acids. The CDR3 region has the DNA TGTGCCAGCAGGGGGGGACAGACCGCAGGCTATGGCTACACCTTC. Translated, it gives CASRGGQTAGYGYTF. The full variable domain, with the rest looked up from reference TRBV9 and TRBJ1-2, is DSGVTQTPKHLITATGQRVTLRCSPRSGDLSVYWYQQSLDQGLQFLIQYYNGEERAKGNILERFSAQQFPDLHSELNLSSLELGDSALYFCASRGGQTAGYGYTFGSGTRLTVV.

V is TRBV6-5 and J is TRBJ2-7; 10 nucleotides align to TRBD1. The trim removed 6 bases at V and 1 base at J, leaving 6 bases unmatched. This CDR3 comprises 15 residues. Germline V gene lookup returns CDR1 MNHEY and CDR2 SVGAGI. The CDR3 coding sequence is TGTGCCAGCAGACGGGACAGGGGAAATTCCTACGAGCAGTACTTC. As protein: CASRRDRGNSYEQYF.

The V call is TRBV4-3, the J call TRBJ2-7; 12 bases align to TRBD2. This CDR3 has 18 amino acids. Losses at the gene ends were 4 bases for V and 1 base for J; bases not matched to a gene: 11. From germline, CDR1 is LGHNA and CDR2 YSLEER. The CDR3 here is CASSRRASGRAESYEQYF. The CDR3 DNA reads TGCGCCAGCAGCCGTCGGGCTAGCGGGAGGGCCGAGTCCTACGAGCAGTACTTC.

V usage is TRBV7-8 and J usage is TRBJ1-3, with D hard to call. The CDR3 has 16 residues. V lost 3 bases and J 1 base, leaving 13 bases between the germline ends. Germline V CDR1 and CDR2: SGHVS, FQNEAQ. Here the CDR3 reads CASSFSLPVSGNTIYF. The CDR3, as DNA: TGTGCCAGCAGCTTTTCTCTCCCCGTTTCTGGAAACACCATATATTTT.

V usage is TRBV3-1 (or the pseudogene TRBV3-2) and J usage is TRBJ2-1, with unresolved D. With 3 bases removed from V and 9 bases from J, the gap between germline ends came to 9 bases. Germline V lookup: CDR1 LGHDT, CDR2 YNNKEL (reference sequence). This CDR3 has 12 amino acids. CDR3 DNA: TGTGCCAGCAGCCACCCCCCAGTTGAGCAGTTCTTC. This sequence encodes CASSHPPVEQFF.

The genes are TRBV9 and TRBJ1-3; D ambiguous. CDR3 length equals 14 residues. V lost 2 bases, J lost 0 bases, and 6 bases lay in between. Germline CDR1 reads SGDLS; CDR2 reads YYNGEE. CDR3 amino acids: CASSVSGSGNTIYF. Here the CDR3 DNA reads TGTGCCAGCAGCGTGAGCGGCTCTGGAAACACCATATATTTT.

The J gene is TRBJ1-5, the V gene TRBV7-6; the D is unclear. This CDR3 has 13 residues. In germline, CDR1 is SGHVS, CDR2 FNYEAQ. The germline V and J ends were trimmed by 2 bases and 7 bases, with 9 bases remaining between them. For the CDR3, the DNA is TGTGCCAGCAGCTTATACGAGCAACAGCCCCAGCATTTT. Translated, it gives CASSLYEQQPQHF.

The sample holds a few counts of this clone. The rearrangement uses TRBV9 and TRBJ2-5, with 8 nucleotides matching TRBD2. Looked up from germline, CDR1 is SGDLS and CDR2 is YYNGEE. The trim removed 4 bases at V and 5 bases at J, leaving 10 bases unmatched. This CDR3 is built from 15 residues. CDR3 residues: CASSREGGAEETQYF. As DNA, the CDR3 is TGTGCCAGCAGCCGGGAGGGGGGGGCGGAGGAGACCCAGTACTTC.

This clone was counted a single time. The CDR3, as DNA: TGTGCCAGCAGCTCCCGGACAGTTAACTATGGCTACACCTTC. This encodes CASSSRTVNYGYTF. The genes are TRBV7-2 and TRBJ1-2; D is perhaps TRBD1 (6 bases). CDR1 and CDR2 (germline): SGHTA, FQGNSA. The CDR3 runs 14 residues. V lost 4 bases to trimming and J lost 1 base, with 10 bases between them.

The gene calls are TRBV10-3 and TRBJ2-2; the match to TRBD2 covers 8 bases. The germline gives CDR1 ENHRY, CDR2 SYGVKD. Trimming removed 8 bases from V and 6 bases from J; junction bases left unmatched: 2. CDR3 size: 12 residues. Here the CDR3 reads CAIRGGSGELFF. The CDR3 DNA sequence: TGTGCCATCCGCGGGGGGTCCGGGGAGCTGTTTTTT.

J is TRBJ1-1 and V is TRBV3-1 (or the pseudogene TRBV3-2); perhaps TRBD1 as D (5 bases). V was trimmed by 2 bases and J by 4 bases, leaving 11 bases between them. This CDR3 is built from 14 residues. Germline lookup yields CDR1 LGHDT and CDR2 YNNKEL (reference sequence). For the CDR3, the DNA is TGTGCCAGCAGCCAATCGGTCGGGGGCACTGAAGCTTTCTTT. This translates into CASSQSVGGTEAFF.

V gene TRBV6-2 or TRBV6-3 combines with J gene TRBJ2-7; no reliable D call. The V end was cut by 0 bases, the J end by 1 base, with 4 bases between. Germline CDR1 reads MNHEY; CDR2 reads SVGEGT. The CDR3 has 13 residues. CDR3 in DNA: TGTGCCAGCAGTTACTCCTTGTCCTACGAGCAGTACTTC. It specifies CASSYSLSYEQYF.

In this sample, this clone turned up a few times. The J gene is TRBJ1-2, the V gene TRBV5-1, with D perhaps TRBD1 (5 bases). V lost 4 bases and J lost 4, with 14 bases in between. Germline CDR1 reads SGHRS; CDR2 reads YFSETQ. The CDR3 has 14 amino acids. CDR3 bases: TGCGCCAGCAGCCAAGAACAGGCCCTCTATGGCTACACCTTC. Translated, it gives CASSQEQALYGYTF.